This TCR beta chain was recovered during a study of T-cell reconstitution after alpha-beta-depleted transplantation in children. Whole-study findings and limits: Diversity and T-cell counts at one year after transplant derived mostly from new T cells.

This CDR3 contains 11 residues. V was clipped by 10 bases and J by 7 bases, with 13 bases between them. CDR1 and CDR2 (germline): LNHDA, SQIVND (reference sequence). Preparing the TCRbeta library involved the use of unique molecular identifiers. TCRdb re-analysed the PCR reads in MiXCR, keeping a single row per CDR3 protein. The sample lists hundreds of thousands of distinct CDR3 sequences, 15% to 20% seen once, with 25% to 30% in the top ten. This clonotype turned up a few times. Antigen: not known. The starting material was PBMCs, mostly from graft donor cells, obtained 360 days after TCRalphabeta/CD19-depleted stem cell transplant. This clonotype originated in a boy under three years old who had a stem cell transplant for Wiskott-Aldrich syndrome, so the T cells may come from the graft donor. This chain uses TRBV19 with TRBJ1-1; no definite D call. The CDR3 region has the DNA TGTGCCACGATTACCCCTCTTGAAGCTTTCTTT. It translates to CATITPLEAFF.